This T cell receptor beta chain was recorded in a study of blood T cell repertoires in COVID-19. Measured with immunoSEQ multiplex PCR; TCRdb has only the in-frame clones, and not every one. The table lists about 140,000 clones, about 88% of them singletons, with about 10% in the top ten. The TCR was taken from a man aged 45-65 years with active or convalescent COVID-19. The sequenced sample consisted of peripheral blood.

The CDR3 DNA follows: TGTGCCAGCTCACCCCAGGGTACAGATACGCAGTATTTT. Translation gives CASSPQGTDTQYF. The gene calls are TRBV18 and TRBJ2-3; D may be TRBD1 (5 bases). CDR1 and CDR2 from the germline V gene are KGHSH and LQKENI. There are 13 residues in the CDR3. V lost 3 bases and J lost 3, with 7 bases in between.